Detailed here is one T cell receptor beta chain. The target of this receptor is not known. Per-base quality was not reported, and no clone a single base away is much larger than it. This sample is drawn from a study of shared clonotypes between healthy human individuals (dated by TCRdb to 2020 to 2022). Notes on the research overall: The cohort comprised a couple of women and a few men aged 18 to 49 years. For each donor, CD4 naive and CD4 memory were each given three plates, CD8 naive was given two plates, and CD8 memory was given one plate. To estimate repertoire size and how much clonotypes are shared between individuals, the study performed deep sequencing of blood TCR repertoires from about 5 healthy adults. Libraries were prepared and TCR repertoires were sequenced by different laboratories using diverse techniques, in order to increase sequencing depth and limit assay-specific biases. Each donor's leukapheresis produced roughly between about 0.85 and 10 billion PBMCs.

The donors were healthy, HIV-negative adults with no recently reported acute infections or vaccinations. Every donor was a Caucasian adult living in Nashville, Tennessee, USA. Magnetic negative selection was used to enrich CD4+ T cells, after which naive cells were positively selected on CD45RA and the negative fraction became the memory subset. After blood collection by leukapheresis, PBMCs were isolated using Ficoll-Histopaque density gradient centrifugation and then cryopreserved in the vapor phase of liquid nitrogen. Analytical flow cytometry was used to check the purity and quantity of every magnetically sorted T cell population. Genomic DNA was isolated from every sorted fraction and measured by UV absorbance on a Nanodrop 2000c. TCR CDR3 regions were amplified from genomic DNA by multiplex PCR using the deep immunoSEQ assay. Extracted genomic DNA from each cell subset was spread evenly across all wells of several immunoSEQ 96-well plates, with each plate serving as a replicate. For sorted subsets, each replicate PCR was loaded with 200 ng genomic DNA, equivalent to 30,000 or so T cell genomes. Purified libraries were measured with a Qubit 3.0 fluorometer, size-checked on a Bioanalyzer 2100, and measured again with the KAPA Library Quantification kit. Each immunoSEQ 96-well plate was sequenced on its own single-read 150-cycle Illumina NextSeq 550 flow cell. From the authors' description of their analysis: Because only junctional sequences without quality scores were contained in the immunoSEQ output, filtering matching that applied to full-length reads could not be performed. To assign V/J genes and CDR3, sequences were annotated against IMGT germline references using PyIR, a Python wrapper for IgBLAST v1.9. Any read was removed if the V/J assignment was weak (E-value above 1e-6), the CDR3 was missing, or the read contained stop codons, out-of-frame junctions, or ambiguous translated residues. V3J clonotypes were defined as sequences sharing an identical inferred V gene, J gene, and CDR3 amino acid sequence. Percentage overlap between repertoires was computed as shared unique clonotypes divided by the size of the smaller repertoire. Repertoire richness was assessed with RTK rarefaction, the Chao1 estimator, and Recon v2.1 estimates of unobserved clonotypes. Generation probabilities were computed with OLGA for all TCRbeta clonotypes obtained by the gDNA method from several donors. What TCRdb holds here is the immuneACCESS table cut down to in-frame rearrangements. Part of the clones is not present; checked against another copy, under half of the missing clones reflect an unresolved V gene, and the others are unexplained. V and J calls and clone size follow that table, whereas D and trimming were derived from the DNA. This sample holds fewer than 200,000 clones; around 63% were observed only once. Together, the top ten hold around 9.3% of the sample.

CDR1 and CDR2 were assigned from the germline V gene (reference sequence) as SGHNT and YYREEE. The CDR3 measures 15 amino acids from cysteine to phenylalanine. Of the read, only the CDR3 DNA is kept; its 45 bases are in frame from base 1. V is pared back by 0 bases and J by 0 bases, with 7 bases lying between the germline termini. Broader findings and caveats from the paper: Because the study included a small number of donors, the genetic and exposure-history diversity represented was limited. Pairwise subsampling indicated that sequencing depth was expected to affect the degree of clonotype sharing among donors. Naive subsets generally had larger estimated clonotype richness than memory subsets did. Incomplete sequencing was indicated by rarefaction of sorted-subset datasets, despite the large sequencing depth. Sharing across a few donors was observed for about 4.8% of naive CD4, less than 4% of naive CD8, about 2.3% of memory CD4, and around 0.42% of memory CD8 clonotypes. Sampling was restricted to blood, and TCR repertoires in tissue are likely to differ from TCR repertoires in blood. Clonotypes shared by all four sorted-subset donors showed higher generation probabilities than non-shared clonotypes.

Recombination linked TRBV5-4 to TRBJ2-4, and TRBD1 may be the D gene, going by 6 matching bases. This receptor was obtained from a man aged 30 to 39 in good health. The material sequenced was memory CD4+ T cells sorted from blood. In light of the paper, this sample's cell subset or site label describes: CD45RA-negative fraction. The DNA sequence reads TGTGCCAGCAGCTTGGGGGGGCAAGCCAAAAACATTCAGTACTTC. It encodes CASSLGGQAKNIQYF.